This is a list of T cell receptor beta chains from one sample in a study of blood T cell repertoires in COVID-19. The method was immunoSEQ multiplex PCR; TCRdb's version includes in-frame clones alone and lacks a portion of them. The sample has around 200,000 clones; about 86% are singletons. Sequencing input: peripheral blood. Receptors originate from a woman older than 75 in a cohort sampled during active or convalescent COVID-19. Each CDR3 is given with its conserved first and last residue. A D gene is named only where the DNA matches it firmly. Expanded clones are given a class, and other clones once, few, many or no size at all.

TRBV4-3	TRBJ1-2	.	.	CASSQVSGGQTVYGYTF	TGCGCCAGCAGCCAAGTTTCGGGAGGACAAACCGTATATGGCTACACCTTC
TRBV27	TRBJ1-6	TRBD1	.	CASSSNDRGRSYNSPLHF	TGTGCCAGCAGTTCCAACGACAGGGGGCGATCCTATAATTCACCCCTCCACTTT
TRBV28	TRBJ1-2	TRBD1	.	CASSWGQYGYTF	TGTGCCAGCAGTTGGGGACAGTATGGCTACACCTTC
TRBV6-5	TRBJ2-3	.	.	CASSFRNRATDTQYF	TGTGCCAGCAGCTTCAGGAACAGGGCTACAGATACGCAGTATTTT
TRBV4-3	TRBJ2-1	TRBD2	few	CASSQATSGDYNEQFF	TGCGCCAGCAGCCAAGCGACTAGCGGGGACTACAATGAGCAGTTCTTC
TRBV2	TRBJ1-5	.	.	CASRFSVLSNQPQHF	TGTGCCAGCAGGTTTTCGGTCTTAAGCAATCAGCCCCAGCATTTT
TRBV11-3	TRBJ2-7	TRBD2	.	CASSSREGVGEQYF	TGTGCCAGCAGCTCCCGGGAGGGGGTAGGTGAGCAGTACTTC
TRBV28	TRBJ2-2	.	.	CASSWAGSATTGELFF	TGTGCCAGCAGTTGGGCGGGTTCCGCGACCACCGGGGAGCTGTTTTTT
TRBV5-6	TRBJ1-2	.	.	CASSLTGRANYGYTF	TGTGCCAGCAGCTTGACAGGACGAGCTAACTATGGCTACACCTTC
TRBV6-6	TRBJ2-2	TRBD1	.	CASSVSGTGAGELFF	TGTGCCAGCAGTGTTTCCGGGACAGGGGCCGGGGAGCTGTTTTTT
TRBV9	TRBJ2-7	TRBD2	.	CASSEGLAGGEQYF	TGTGCCAGCAGCGAGGGACTAGCGGGGGGTGAGCAGTACTTC
TRBV7-8	TRBJ2-1	.	.	CASSLRDVSYNEQFF	TGTGCCAGCAGCCTCCGGGATGTCTCCTACAATGAGCAGTTCTTC
TRBV28	TRBJ1-1	.	.	CASLGDEGTFF	TGTGCCAGCCTGGGAGACGAAGGAACTTTCTTT
TRBV5-4	TRBJ1-2	.	.	CASSLDSPGGYTF	TGTGCCAGCAGCTTGGACAGCCCCGGCGGCTACACCTTC
TRBV5-1	TRBJ1-2	TRBD1	once	CASSLTGGVSYGYTF	TGCGCCAGCAGCCTTACAGGGGGCGTTAGCTATGGCTACACCTTC
TRBV5-1	TRBJ2-1	TRBD2	.	CASSPDGTSGMAQFF	TGCGCCAGCAGCCCGGATGGGACTAGCGGGATGGCGCAGTTCTTC
TRBV18	TRBJ1-2	.	.	CASSPDSDYGYTF	TGTGCCAGCTCACCAGACAGTGACTATGGCTACACCTTC
TRBV9	TRBJ1-1	TRBD1	few	CASSVGTGGLGTEAFF	TGTGCCAGCAGCGTTGGGACAGGGGGATTAGGCACTGAAGCTTTCTTT
TRBV25-1	TRBJ1-6	TRBD1	.	CASSSGGVYSPLHF	TGTGCCAGCAGTTCAGGGGGCGTATATTCACCCCTCCACTTT
TRBV20-1	TRBJ2-4	TRBD1	once	CSAGDPRQGAGDLAKNIQYF	TGCAGTGCTGGTGACCCCAGACAGGGGGCGGGCGATCTAGCCAAAAACATTCAGTACTTC
TRBV12-5	TRBJ1-1	TRBD1	.	CASGSQDRARTEAFF	TGTGCTAGTGGTTCGCAGGACAGGGCGAGGACTGAAGCTTTCTTT
TRBV3-1/TRBV3-2	TRBJ1-2	.	.	CASSQDSDIQDGYTF	TGTGCCAGCAGCCAAGACTCAGACATTCAGGATGGCTACACCTTC
TRBV6-5	TRBJ1-6	.	.	CASSYSPSHNSPLHF	TGTGCCAGCAGTTACTCGCCCAGTCATAATTCACCCCTCCACTTT
TRBV15	TRBJ2-5	TRBD1	.	CATSREPTRQGGFQETQYF	TGTGCCACCAGCAGAGAACCTACCCGACAGGGGGGTTTCCAAGAGACCCAGTACTTC
TRBV5-1	TRBJ2-1	TRBD2	.	CASSLHSGSSYNEQFF	TGCGCCAGCAGCTTGCACAGCGGGAGCTCCTACAATGAGCAGTTCTTC
TRBV5-4	TRBJ2-2	TRBD1	.	CASSLELDRGNTGELFF	TGTGCCAGCAGCTTGGAGCTGGACAGGGGGAACACCGGGGAGCTGTTTTTT
TRBV24-1	TRBJ2-2	.	.	CATSDFTRETGELFF	TGTGCCACCAGTGATTTTACTCGTGAGACCGGGGAGCTGTTTTTT
TRBV2	TRBJ1-5	TRBD1	.	CASTLDRDNQPQHF	TGTGCCAGCACACTGGACAGGGACAATCAGCCCCAGCATTTT
TRBV5-1	TRBJ1-2	.	.	CASSLTDNYGYTF	TGCGCCAGCAGCCTGACAGATAACTATGGCTACACCTTC
TRBV5-1	TRBJ2-4	TRBD1	.	CASTSWDSDIQYF	TGCGCCAGCACCTCCTGGGACAGCGACATTCAGTACTTC
TRBV7-6	TRBJ2-7	.	.	CASSFSRNEQYF	TGTGCCAGCAGCTTCTCTAGGAACGAGCAGTACTTC
TRBV10-3	TRBJ2-2	.	.	CAISEFTDTGELFF	TGTGCCATCAGTGAGTTTACAGACACCGGGGAGCTGTTTTTT
TRBV6-2/TRBV6-3	TRBJ2-7	TRBD2	.	CASSYLGASGGSSYEQYF	TGTGCCAGCAGTTACCTCGGAGCTAGCGGGGGATCTTCCTACGAGCAGTACTTC
TRBV6-1	TRBJ1-6	TRBD1	.	CASSEVPGQGQYNSPLHF	TGTGCCAGCAGTGAAGTTCCCGGACAGGGGCAATATAATTCACCCCTCCACTTT
TRBV6-5	TRBJ1-2	.	.	CATTRGQGYTF	TGTGCCACCACCCGAGGGCAAGGCTACACCTTC
TRBV19	TRBJ1-2	TRBD1	.	CASTKTGVGYGYTF	TGTGCCAGTACCAAGACAGGGGTCGGCTATGGCTACACCTTC
TRBV19	TRBJ2-1	.	.	CASSPGHYNEQFF	TGTGCCAGTAGCCCGGGACATTACAATGAGCAGTTCTTC
TRBV3-1/TRBV3-2	TRBJ1-4	.	once	CASSQSPGKLFF	TGTGCCAGCAGCCAGTCTCCGGGTAAACTGTTTTTT
TRBV7-8	TRBJ2-7	.	.	CASSRRRSSYEQYF	TGTGCCAGCAGCCGGAGACGGAGCTCCTACGAGCAGTACTTC
TRBV12-3/TRBV12-4	TRBJ1-6	.	.	CASSLRENSPLHF	TGTGCCAGCAGTTTGCGGGAGAATTCACCCCTCCACTTT
TRBV19	TRBJ2-1	TRBD1	.	CASVPGQGLGEQFF	TGTGCCAGTGTCCCGGGACAGGGTTTAGGTGAGCAGTTCTTC
TRBV5-1	TRBJ2-1	.	.	CASISAGSSYNEQFF	TGCGCCAGCATTTCGGCCGGGAGCTCCTACAATGAGCAGTTCTTC
TRBV14	TRBJ2-2	TRBD1	few	CASSLVQGAPRTGELFF	TGTGCCAGCAGCCTCGTACAGGGGGCGCCTCGCACCGGGGAGCTGTTTTTT